The sequence of this T cell receptor (beta chain) was determined in a study of neoadjuvant anti-PD-1 for oral cavity cancer. The CDR3 has 15 residues. Trimming shortened V by 3 bases and J by 1 base, and 11 bases separated the two germline ends. Looked up from germline, CDR1 is LGHNA and CDR2 is YSLEER. Generated by immunoSEQ multiplex PCR, the TCRdb table keeps only in-frame clones and is missing some. The sample includes roughly 7,500 clones, 65% to 70% seen only once; the top ten take approximately 3%. Specified time point: after neoadjuvant nivolumab, at surgical resection. The origin of this receptor is a person aged 35-79 years with oral cavity squamous cell carcinoma. The chain employs TRBV4-3 and TRBJ2-3; tentatively, D is TRBD1 (6 bases). Specimen: PBMCs, collected after nivolumab (anti-PD-1) treatment. The CDR3 DNA follows: TGCGCCAGCAGCCAGCAGGGGCGTCGCACAGATACGCAGTATTTT. Protein product: CASSQQGRRTDTQYF.